This T cell receptor (beta chain) emerged from a study of T cells expressing NK-cell markers. About the research overall: Seropositivity for HCMV was found in seven of the eight sequenced donors, with one seronegative.

With UMIs, 5'RACE template switching was used to make TCR beta cDNA. Following a re-call of the 5' RACE reads, TCRdb has one entry per CDR3 protein and lacks DNA. The sample holds 500,000 to 600,000 distinct CDR3 sequences. The germline CDR1 and CDR2 sequences are SGHDT and YYEEEE. CDR3 size: 16 residues. This clonotype originated in a man between 18 and 29 years old in good health. Material for sequencing was blood T cells: a sorted CD56 or NKG2C T cell subset, CD4+ or CD8+ T cells, or bulk PBMC T cells (not recorded which). V gene TRBV5-6 combines with J gene TRBJ2-5; the D call from TCRdb, TRBD2, cannot be confirmed without DNA. The CDR3 protein is CASSDTSGSHSETQYF.